The present T cell receptor beta chain was sequenced within a study of T cells after yellow fever vaccination. Whole-study context: Preparation of the low-cell-number fractions used SMART-Seq v4 Ultra Low Input.

This clonotype was observed a few times. TCRdb itself ran the 5' RACE reads through MiXCR, one entry per CDR3 protein. The sample holds 350,000 to 550,000 distinct CDR3 sequences; roughly a sixth are singletons and the top ten take 18%. This CDR3 spans 15 amino acids. V lost 6 bases and J 0 bases, leaving 15 bases between the germline ends. Looked up from germline, CDR1 is DFQATT and CDR2 is SNEGSKA (reference sequence). The chain uses TRBV20-1 and TRBJ1-5, with D possibly TRBD1 on 6 matching bases. This TCR came from a man between 18 and 35 years old who received the YFV17D yellow fever vaccine. Sample: PBMCs, taken before the yellow fever booster vaccination. CDR3 coding DNA: TGCAGTGCCACTCGGGGACATGTTAGCAATCAGCCCCAGCATTTT. This gives the protein CSATRGHVSNQPQHF.